This entry describes one TCR beta chain. Antigen unknown. The CDR3 consists of 12 residues. Per germline, CDR1 SGHDT and CDR2 YYEEEE. V lost 4 bases and J lost 7, with 9 bases in between. This entry is derived from a study of T cell responses to AZD1222 COVID-19 vaccine. Some second doses came at about 4 weeks and others at about 12 weeks; these were pooled. Notes on the study in general: The peak T cell response came first, and repertoires were sampled only after it. Close to half of all spike-specific TCRs reportedly target regions of the variants that are unmutated. In a largely white British group with more females than males, clonal diversity was possibly underestimated.

Data came from immunoSEQ multiplex PCR; TCRdb stores just in-frame clones and leaves some out. The top ten clones hold 1.5% to 2% of a sample with around 140,000 clones, 91% of them seen once. The rearrangement links TRBV5-6 to TRBJ2-1, with D possibly being TRBD2 (6 bases). The material was peripheral blood, obtained 28 days after the second AZD1222 dose. This TCR derives from an adult who received the AZD1222 COVID-19 vaccine. The CDR3 here is CASSPEGNEQFF. CDR3 nucleotides: TGTGCCAGCAGCCCGGAGGGTAATGAGCAGTTCTTC.